A selection of T cell receptor beta chains follows, all from one sample in a study of Graves' ophthalmopathy and Graves' hyperthyroidism. MiXCR, applied by TCRdb to the multiplex PCR reads, yields one record per CDR3 protein. The sample comprises hundreds of thousands of distinct CDR3 sequences, 40% of which are singletons, and 44% rests with the top ten. The sequencing input was peripheral blood. These receptor sequences come from an adult man with Graves' ophthalmopathy. Each CDR3 is given with its conserved first and last residue. D genes are given only for firm matches. For some rows the clone size is stated as once, few or many, or as a class when expanded; others skip it.

len | j_gene | d_gene | v_gene | abundance | CDR3nt | CDR3aa
15 | TRBJ2-2 | . | TRBV7-9 | few | TGTGCCAGCAGCACCACCCGGACAGTCACCGGGGAGCTGTTTTTT | CASSTTRTVTGELFF
14 | TRBJ2-5 | TRBD2 | TRBV20-1 | once | TGCAGTGCTAGTGGTGGGGAGGGCCTGGAGACCCAGTACTTC | CSASGGEGLETQYF
15 | TRBJ1-3 | . | TRBV7-2 | many | TGTGCCAGCAGCTTTCGGGGTACGGCAGGAAACACCATATATTTT | CASSFRGTAGNTIYF
16 | TRBJ2-5 | . | TRBV5-1 | . | TGCGCCAGCAGCTTGCGAAATCCGGGGACGAGGGAGACCCAGTACTTC | CASSLRNPGTRETQYF
16 | TRBJ2-3 | TRBD1 | TRBV29-1 | . | TGCAGCGTTGATGGTCTTGAGACAGGGCTGAGAGATACGCAGTATTTT | CSVDGLETGLRDTQYF
16 | TRBJ1-5 | TRBD1 | TRBV7-9 | many | TGTGCCAGCAGCCGTTGGACCGGGACAGGCAATCAGCCCCAGCATTTT | CASSRWTGTGNQPQHF
15 | TRBJ1-2 | TRBD1 | TRBV12-3/TRBV12-4 | few | TGTGCCAGCAGTTTTCCGGGACAGGGAATTTCTGGCTACACCTTC | CASSFPGQGISGYTF
16 | TRBJ2-5 | . | TRBV6-6 | . | TGTGCCAGCAACTACCAGAAACAGGGTCGGGGGGAGACCCAGTACTTC | CASNYQKQGRGETQYF
15 | TRBJ1-5 | TRBD1 | TRBV2 | many | TGTGCCAGCAGTGAGGGACAGGGTAGCAATCAGCCCCAGCATTTT | CASSEGQGSNQPQHF
17 | TRBJ2-6 | . | TRBV10-3 | . | TGTGCCAGCAGTTCTCAACAGACTTACTCTGGGGCCAACGTCCTGACTTTC | CASSSQQTYSGANVLTF
14 | TRBJ2-2 | TRBD1 | TRBV10-3 | many | TGTGCCATCAGTGAGGGGGACAGACCGGGGGAGCTGTTTTTT | CAISEGDRPGELFF
16 | TRBJ2-5 | . | TRBV20-1 | . | TGCAGTGCTAGAGATCATCGGGGTATCAGGAGAGAGACCCAGTACTTC | CSARDHRGIRRETQYF
14 | TRBJ2-5 | . | TRBV25-1 | many | TGTGCCAGCAGTGGTATTGGCAGGGCAGAGACCCAGTACTTC | CASSGIGRAETQYF
14 | TRBJ2-7 | . | TRBV7-9 | . | TGTGCCAGCAGCCAGAAGGGACTCGCCTGGGAGCAGTACTTC | CASSQKGLAWEQYF
17 | TRBJ2-7 | TRBD2 | TRBV7-9 | . | TGTGCCAGCAGCTTAGGTCCTTTGCGGGAGTTCGTGGGCGGGCAGTACTTC | CASSLGPLREFVGGQYF
15 | TRBJ1-1 | . | TRBV7-9 | . | TGTGCCAGCTCACCATCTAGACGCGTCCTCGCTGAAGCTTTCTTT | CASSPSRRVLAEAFF
14 | TRBJ2-7 | TRBD2 | TRBV2 | many | TGTGCCAGCAGTTTGGGGGGGGAGGGATACGAGCAGTACTTC | CASSLGGEGYEQYF
13 | TRBJ1-2 | . | TRBV7-8 | many | TGTGCCAGCAGCACACCCCCGGGTTATGGCTACACCTTC | CASSTPPGYGYTF
15 | TRBJ1-1 | . | TRBV4-1 | . | TGCGCCAGCAGCCAAGTAGTTCCCTTGAACACTGAAGCTTTCTTT | CASSQVVPLNTEAFF
12 | TRBJ1-6 | . | TRBV29-1 | . | TGCAGCGTGGGGGCGGAAGGTTCACCCCTCCACTTT | CSVGAEGSPLHF
14 | TRBJ1-2 | . | TRBV6-1 | few | TGTGCCAGCAGTTACTCGAGGGGGGTCTCTGGCTACACCTTC | CASSYSRGVSGYTF
12 | TRBJ2-7 | . | TRBV10-3 | . | TGTGCCAGCACTGGACAAGTGGTTGGGCAGTACTTC | CASTGQVVGQYF
14 | TRBJ1-4 | . | TRBV2 | few | TGTGCCAGCAGTGAAACGGGCAGTAATGAAAAACTGTTTTTT | CASSETGSNEKLFF
14 | TRBJ1-1 | TRBD1 | TRBV9 | many | TGTGCCAGCAGCGGGACAGGTGGATTCACTGAAGCTTTCTTT | CASSGTGGFTEAFF
13 | TRBJ1-1 | . | TRBV10-3 | . | TGTGCCATCAGCCGGGATGTGAACACTGAAGCTTTCTTT | CAISRDVNTEAFF
14 | TRBJ2-7 | TRBD2 | TRBV7-6 | many | TGTGCCAGCAGCTTGGGGGCTAGCGGGAGGGAGCAGTACTTC | CASSLGASGREQYF
14 | TRBJ1-6 | . | TRBV20-1 | many | TGCAGTGCTAGAGAGGCAGGGATAGGGTCACCCCTCCACTTT | CSAREAGIGSPLHF